This T cell receptor beta chain derives from a study of blood T cell dynamics during melanoma immunotherapy. Generated by immunoSEQ multiplex PCR, the TCRdb table keeps only in-frame clones and is missing some. The data show about 17,000 clones, around 90% seen once. Germline CDR1 is SGHVS and CDR2 is FQNEAQ. J lost 7 bases, V lost 5 bases, and 6 bases had no gene match. CDR3 size: 14 residues. Described time point: week 3, after first cycle of checkpoint inhibitor. This sample comprised blood, obtained from a patient treated with checkpoint blockade. The V call is TRBV7-8, the J call TRBJ1-2, with 11 bases aligning to TRBD1. The source of this sequence is a human donor with melanoma. The CDR3 is CASSAPGQGAGYTF. The DNA for the CDR3 is TGTGCCAGCAGCGCACCCGGACAGGGGGCTGGCTACACCTTC.